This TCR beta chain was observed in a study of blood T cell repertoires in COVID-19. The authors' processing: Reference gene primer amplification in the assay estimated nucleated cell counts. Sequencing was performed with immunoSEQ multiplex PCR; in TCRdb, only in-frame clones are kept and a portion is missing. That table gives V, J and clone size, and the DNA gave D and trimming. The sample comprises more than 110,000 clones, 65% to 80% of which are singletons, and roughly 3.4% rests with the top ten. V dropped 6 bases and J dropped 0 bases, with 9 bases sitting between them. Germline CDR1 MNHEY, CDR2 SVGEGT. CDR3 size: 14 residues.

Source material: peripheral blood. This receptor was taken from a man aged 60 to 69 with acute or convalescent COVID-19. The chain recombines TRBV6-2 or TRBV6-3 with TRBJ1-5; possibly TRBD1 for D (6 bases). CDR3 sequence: CASSRDTSNQPQHF. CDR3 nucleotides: TGTGCCAGCAGCCGGGACACTAGCAATCAGCCCCAGCATTTT.